This T cell receptor beta chain appears in the sequencing data of a study of blood T cell repertoires in COVID-19 (dated by TCRdb to 2020 to 2022). Regarding the study in general: Samples from collaborators originated in the United States, Italy and Spain and spanned both the acute and convalescent phases of COVID-19. The prospective study material was composed of cDNA or gDNA derived from T cells, B-cell-depleted T cells, or PBMCs. The repertoires were made available in a free public database intended to serve as a resource for research on the immune response to SARS-CoV-2. Deeply sampled blood TCRbeta repertoires from subjects exposed to, actively infected with, or recovered from COVID-19 were included in the dataset. Samples came from the ongoing ImmuneRACE study (first 160 participants) plus 1,254 subjects from 6 global collaborators. Where available, HLA class I and class II types were obtained from metadata supplied by the sample provider rather than from assay-based typing. Sample metadata almost always included a de-identified subject ID, COVID-19 status, age in years and sex. General conclusions and limits of the study: How much clinical and demographic metadata was included differed by source and by participant, and the metadata was provided uncurated.

Concerning this clone itself: Its antigen remains unidentified. Base quality data are lacking; no much larger clone is found one base away.

CDR1 and CDR2 were assigned from the germline V gene (reference sequence) as SEHNR and FQNEAQ. Trimming accounts for 5 bases at V and 0 bases at J, while the number of junction bases matched to no gene is 6. From cysteine to phenylalanine, the CDR3 is 16 amino acids long. Only CDR3 DNA is held: 48 bases, read in frame from base 1. TCRbeta CDR3 regions were amplified from genomic DNA by means of the immunoSEQ Assay, a bias-controlled multiplex PCR. The paper's processing steps were these. The number of nucleated cells in each sample was estimated from the amplification of reference gene primers within the assay. To quantify the absolute abundance of each unique TCRbeta CDR3 rearrangement, sequence reads were collapsed and filtered. For each sample, productive Simpson clonality was calculated as the square root of Simpson's diversity index across productive rearrangements. Here the immuneACCESS table is served through TCRdb, limited to in-frame sequences with V and J called. Missing clones are a known gap in these copies; in checked studies unresolved V genes cover under half, and the rest lacks a known reason. The V and J calls and clone size are taken from that table; D and trimming were inferred from the DNA. This sample holds approximately 110,000 clones; more than 80% were observed only once. The top ten constitute around 5.5% of the sample.

One collaborating source in Seattle enrolled patients while the patients were actively infected and followed the patients over time throughout the course of disease. Whole blood was collected in K2EDTA tubes by collaborating institutions according to the institutions' own protocols. For TCRbeta analysis, collaborators shipped samples in one of three forms: frozen whole blood, isolated PBMCs, or DNA extracted from either of those sample types. This TCR was recovered from a woman aged 55-70 years with COVID-19, enrolled during active disease. Sequencing used peripheral blood. The chain is made from TRBV7-9 and TRBJ1-4, with 7 bases in between that match TRBD1. The DNA sequence is as follows: TGTGCCAGCAGCCGACGGGACAGCCCAACTAATGAAAAACTGTTTTTT. The resulting protein is CASSRRDSPTNEKLFF.